The rows below give T cell receptor beta chains drawn from one sample of a study of T cell responses to AZD1222 COVID-19 vaccine. Data came from immunoSEQ multiplex PCR; TCRdb stores just in-frame clones and leaves some out. The sample has around 190,000 clones, 80% to 90% seen once; the top ten hold approximately 0.5%. The material sequenced was peripheral blood, taken on day 0 of AZD1222 vaccination. These TCRs come from an adult in good health. The CDR3 runs from the conserved cysteine through the conserved F or W. The D gene is left open where the match is weak. Clone size is not always given. Where it is, it says once, few, many or a class for expanded clones.

D,J,size,V,CDR3,DNA
-,TRBJ1-6,-,TRBV3-1/TRBV3-2,CASSQMVLSGVHF,TGTGCCAGCAGCCAAATGGTCCTTTCGGGGGTCCACTTT
-,TRBJ2-3,few,TRBV7-3,CASSLRGGRTDTQYF,TGTGCCAGCAGCTTAAGAGGAGGACGCACAGATACGCAGTATTTT
TRBD2,TRBJ2-1,-,TRBV6-5,CASSSRLAGNEQFF,TGTGCCAGCAGTTCGAGACTAGCGGGAAATGAGCAGTTCTTC
-,TRBJ1-2,-,TRBV9,CASSVVSGIDGYTF,TGTGCCAGCAGCGTAGTTTCAGGGATAGATGGCTACACCTTC
-,TRBJ1-3,-,TRBV27,CASSLGGLGRNTIYF,TGTGCCAGCAGTTTGGGCGGCCTGGGGAGAAACACCATATATTTT
TRBD1,TRBJ1-2,-,TRBV13,CASSSQGVIYGYTF,TGTGCCAGCAGCTCCCAGGGGGTCATCTATGGCTACACCTTC
TRBD1,TRBJ1-1,-,TRBV3-1/TRBV3-2,CASSQSASGGVTEAFF,TGTGCCAGCAGCCAAAGTGCTTCAGGGGGAGTAACTGAAGCTTTCTTT
-,TRBJ2-1,-,TRBV19,CASSPEAASSYNEQFF,TGTGCCAGTAGTCCTGAAGCGGCGAGCTCCTACAATGAGCAGTTCTTC
-,TRBJ2-3,-,TRBV6-1,CASSDPRADTQYF,TGTGCCAGCAGTGATCCTAGGGCAGATACGCAGTATTTT
-,TRBJ1-5,-,TRBV28,CASSLGLPGGPQHF,TGTGCCAGCAGCCTGGGACTCCCGGGTGGGCCCCAGCATTTT
-,TRBJ2-7,-,TRBV10-1,CASSESTAREQYF,TGCGCCAGCAGTGAGTCGACAGCTCGCGAGCAGTACTTC
-,TRBJ2-1,-,TRBV5-4,CASSLDSFYNEQFF,TGTGCCAGCAGCTTGGATAGTTTCTACAATGAGCAGTTCTTC
-,TRBJ2-3,-,TRBV5-1,CASSPVGQSTDTQYF,TGCGCCAGCAGCCCGGTTGGGCAGAGCACAGATACGCAGTATTTT
-,TRBJ2-7,-,TRBV28,CASSDTRQQYF,TGTGCCAGCAGCGACACGAGACAGCAGTACTTC
-,TRBJ2-5,-,TRBV6-6,CASSYSKREEETQYF,TGTGCCAGCAGTTACTCGAAAAGGGAAGAAGAGACCCAGTACTTC
-,TRBJ1-5,-,TRBV9,CASSALGYNQPQHF,TGTGCCAGCAGCGCTCTGGGGTACAATCAGCCCCAGCATTTT
TRBD2,TRBJ2-7,-,TRBV3-1/TRBV3-2,CASSPPGTSDHYEQYF,TGTGCCAGCAGCCCCCCCGGGACTAGCGATCACTACGAGCAGTACTTC
TRBD2,TRBJ2-3,once,TRBV4-2,CASSQVLGGGTDTQYF,TGTGCCAGCAGCCAAGTTTTGGGGGGGGGCACAGATACGCAGTATTTT
-,TRBJ1-1,once,TRBV7-3,CASSLSPQGTEAFF,TGTGCCAGCAGCTTAAGTCCTCAGGGCACTGAAGCTTTCTTT
TRBD1,TRBJ1-4,few,TRBV5-4,CASSLSPDRGDNEKLFF,TGTGCCAGCAGCTTGTCCCCCGACAGGGGCGATAATGAAAAACTGTTTTTT
-,TRBJ1-5,-,TRBV2,CASSRTALNQPQHF,TGTGCCAGCAGTCGGACAGCTCTCAATCAGCCCCAGCATTTT
TRBD1,TRBJ1-5,-,TRBV9,CASSVGQGAGQPQHF,TGTGCCAGCAGCGTAGGGCAGGGGGCGGGTCAGCCCCAGCATTTT